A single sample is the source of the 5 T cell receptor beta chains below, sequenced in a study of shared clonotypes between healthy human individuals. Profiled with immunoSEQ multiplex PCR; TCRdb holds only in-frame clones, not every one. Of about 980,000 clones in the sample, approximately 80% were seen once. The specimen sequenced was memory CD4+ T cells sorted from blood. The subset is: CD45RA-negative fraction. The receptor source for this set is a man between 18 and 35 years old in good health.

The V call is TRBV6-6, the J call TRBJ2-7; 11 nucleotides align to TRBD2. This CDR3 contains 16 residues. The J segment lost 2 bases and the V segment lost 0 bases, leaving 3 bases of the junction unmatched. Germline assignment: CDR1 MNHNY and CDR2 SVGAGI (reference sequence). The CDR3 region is CASSYSRLAGTYEQYF. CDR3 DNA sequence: TGTGCCAGCAGTTACTCGCGACTAGCGGGGACCTACGAGCAGTACTTC.

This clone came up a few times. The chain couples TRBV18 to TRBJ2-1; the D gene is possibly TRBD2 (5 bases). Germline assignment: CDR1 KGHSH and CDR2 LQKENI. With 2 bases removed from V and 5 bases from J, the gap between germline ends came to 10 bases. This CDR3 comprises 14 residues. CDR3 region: CASSPSGINNEQFF. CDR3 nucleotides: TGTGCCAGCTCACCATCCGGGATAAACAATGAGCAGTTCTTC.

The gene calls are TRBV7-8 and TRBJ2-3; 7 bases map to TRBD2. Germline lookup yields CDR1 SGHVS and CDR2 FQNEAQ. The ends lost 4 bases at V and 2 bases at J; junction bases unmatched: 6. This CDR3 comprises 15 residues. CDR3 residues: CASSSLGLTTDTQYF. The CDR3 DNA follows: TGTGCCAGCAGCTCGTTGGGACTAACCACAGATACGCAGTATTTT.

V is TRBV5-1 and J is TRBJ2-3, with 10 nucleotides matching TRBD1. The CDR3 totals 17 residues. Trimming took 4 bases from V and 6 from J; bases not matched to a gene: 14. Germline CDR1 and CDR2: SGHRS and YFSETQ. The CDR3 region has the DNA TGCGCCAGCAGCCTATTGGGACAGGGGACGGGACGGGATACGCAGTATTTT. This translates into CASSLLGQGTGRDTQYF.

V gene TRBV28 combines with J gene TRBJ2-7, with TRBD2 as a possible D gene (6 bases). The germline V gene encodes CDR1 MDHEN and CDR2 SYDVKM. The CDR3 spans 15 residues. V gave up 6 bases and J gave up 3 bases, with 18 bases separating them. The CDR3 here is CASRGLRGSGYEQYF. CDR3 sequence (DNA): TGTGCCAGCAGAGGACTAAGGGGCTCCGGCTACGAGCAGTACTTC.